The 29 T cell receptor beta chains below come from one sample, sequenced in a study of T cells expressing NK-cell markers. TCRdb re-called the 5' RACE reads and catalogs CDR3 proteins one per entry, DNA excluded. The table gives 150,000 to 180,000 distinct CDR3 sequences; the top ten clones make up 30% to 45% of it. The sequencing input was blood T cells: a sorted CD56 or NKG2C T cell subset, CD4+ or CD8+ T cells, or bulk PBMC T cells (not recorded which). The origin of the receptors is a woman in her 50s in good health.

The V and J genes are TRBV12-3 or TRBV12-4 and TRBJ2-5; TCRdb's D call, TRBD1, is unchecked because there is no DNA. This CDR3 has 14 amino acids. The CDR3 is CASSPRDTAETQYF.

This chain links TRBV29-1 with TRBJ2-1. The CDR3 is 11 residues long. Germline V gene data show CDR1 as SQVTM and CDR2 as ANQGSEA. CDR3 amino acids: CSAAVGYEQFF.

J is TRBJ2-3 and V is TRBV29-1. From germline, CDR1 is SQVTM and CDR2 ANQGSEA. The CDR3 contains 14 residues. CDR3 amino acids: CSVEDLLGTDTQYF.

This rearrangement joins TRBV6-6 to TRBJ1-1. Per germline, CDR1 MNHNY and CDR2 SVGAGI (reference sequence). The CDR3 is 12 amino acids. This CDR3 is CASSYGGAEAFF.

The rearrangement links TRBV7-8 to TRBJ2-7. This CDR3 spans 15 amino acids. Germline CDR1 reads SGHVS; CDR2 reads FQNEAQ. CDR3 protein: CASSPDVGSSYEQYF.

The V gene is TRBV7-9, the J gene TRBJ2-3; TCRdb outputs TRBD2, but without DNA this stays unchecked. The length of the CDR3 is 15 residues. CDR1 and CDR2 (germline): SEHNR, FQNEAQ (reference sequence). The CDR3 sequence is CASSLVPTSEDTQYF.

The chain carries TRBV5-6 and TRBJ2-5; the TCRdb call, TRBD1, lacks DNA for checking. Germline CDR1 and CDR2: SGHDT and YYEEEE. This CDR3 spans 14 amino acids. The CDR3 sequence: CASSLGQVLETQYF.

This chain joins TRBV7-9 and TRBJ2-1. The germline V gene encodes CDR1 SEHNR and CDR2 FQNEAQ (reference sequence). The CDR3 has 15 amino acids. Here the CDR3 reads CASSFGRSSYNEQFF.

CDR3 residues: CASSDSRESGYGYTF. The chain employs TRBV6-1 and TRBJ1-2. The CDR3 loop spans 15 amino acids. Germline assignment: CDR1 MNHNS and CDR2 SASEGT.

V usage is TRBV29-1 and J usage is TRBJ2-5; checking the TCRdb D call of TRBD2 is not possible without DNA. CDR3 size: 19 residues. From germline, CDR1 is SQVTM and CDR2 ANQGSEA. The CDR3 sequence: CSVEVHRTSGRPHQETQYF.

The chain carries TRBV5-1 and TRBJ2-1; without DNA, the TCRdb call of TRBD1 cannot be checked. The CDR3 consists of 16 residues. Germline V gives CDR1 SGHRS, CDR2 YFSETQ. Here the CDR3 reads CASSLRPGRYYNEQFF.

This chain links TRBV6-1 with TRBJ1-3. Per germline, CDR1 MNHNS and CDR2 SASEGT. This CDR3 is built from 15 residues. The CDR3 here is CASSGIGFPGNTIYF.

The rearrangement joins TRBV7-9 to TRBJ2-1; TCRdb lists TRBD2, though no DNA is available to test this call. In germline, CDR1 is SEHNR, CDR2 FQNEAQ (reference sequence). The CDR3 covers 12 residues. The CDR3: CASRREYNEQFF.

The gene calls are TRBV7-3 and TRBJ2-1; the TCRdb call, TRBD1, lacks DNA for checking. CDR1 is SGHTA and CDR2 is FQGTGA in the germline V gene. This CDR3 is built from 13 residues. The CDR3: CASSRHDRAFKFF. Full variable domain (outside the CDR3, taken from reference TRBV7-3 and TRBJ2-1): GAGVSQTPSNKVTEKGKYVELRCDPISGHTALYWYRQSLGQGPEFLIYFQGTGAADDSGLPNDRFFAVRPEGSVSTLKIQRTERGDSAVYLCASSRHDRAFKFFGPGTRLTVL.

The chain links TRBV15 to TRBJ2-1; the TCRdb D gene call, TRBD1, has no DNA to confirm it. Germline lookup yields CDR1 LNHNV and CDR2 YYDKDF (reference sequence). The CDR3 consists of 16 residues. The CDR3 here is CATSRGGTGVRNEQFF. Combining the CDR3 with reference TRBV15 and TRBJ2-1 gives the whole variable domain DAMVIQNPRYQVTQFGKPVTLSCSQTLNHNVMYWYQQKSSQAPKLLFHYYDKDFNNEADTPDNFQSRRPNTSFCFLDIRSPGLGDTAMYLCATSRGGTGVRNEQFFGPGTRLTVL.

This chain joins TRBV4-1 and TRBJ1-1; the D call of TRBD1 rests on TCRdb alone, since no DNA is present to check it. Germline CDR1 and CDR2: MGHRA and YSYEKL. This CDR3 spans 13 amino acids. The CDR3 sequence: CASSRRQGPEAFF.

The CDR3 region is CASAGGTRDTQYF. This chain connects TRBV12-3 or TRBV12-4 to TRBJ2-3; TCRdb's D call of TRBD2 is untestable without DNA. This CDR3 spans 13 amino acids.

V and J are TRBV29-1 and TRBJ1-2; as DNA is missing, the TRBD1 call by TCRdb cannot be tested. This CDR3 has 13 residues. Germline V gene data show CDR1 as SQVTM and CDR2 as ANQGSEA. CDR3 sequence: CSVGKGQAYGYTF.

The chain couples TRBV4-1 to TRBJ2-1. CDR1 is MGHRA and CDR2 is YSYEKL in the germline V gene. The CDR3 runs to 14 residues. This CDR3 is CASSQGGSNDEQFF.

CDR3 protein: CASSLVETGFTDTQYF. The chain joins TRBV7-9 to TRBJ2-3; the TCRdb call, TRBD1, lacks DNA for checking. The CDR3 totals 16 residues. Germline assignment: CDR1 SEHNR and CDR2 FQNEAQ (reference sequence).

This rearrangement joins TRBV19 to TRBJ2-3. Per germline, CDR1 LNHDA and CDR2 SQIVND (reference sequence). This CDR3 is built from 14 residues. The CDR3 is CASSKGWVADTQYF.

The chain uses TRBV13 and TRBJ2-2; TCRdb's assignment of TRBD1 cannot be checked, as there is no DNA. The CDR3 loop spans 15 amino acids. Per the germline V gene, CDR1 is PRHDT and CDR2 is FYEKMQ (reference sequence). This CDR3 is CASSSRGLNTGELFF.

The rearrangement uses TRBV10-2 and TRBJ2-3; the D call from TCRdb, TRBD2, cannot be confirmed without DNA. The CDR3 has 13 amino acids. Germline V gene data show CDR1 as WSHSY and CDR2 as SAAADI. This chain's CDR3 is CASGDSGKATQYF.

The chain employs TRBV7-9 and TRBJ2-1; with no DNA, the TCRdb D assignment of TRBD1 cannot be verified. The V gene's germline CDR1 is SEHNR and CDR2 FQNEAQ (reference sequence). CDR3 length equals 15 residues. CDR3 loop: CASSLLKRDGNEQFF.

J is TRBJ1-2 and V is TRBV2. Per the germline V gene, CDR1 is SNHLY and CDR2 is FYNNEI. This CDR3 spans 14 amino acids. The CDR3 reads CASSEGQGSYGYTF. The full variable domain, in which reference TRBV2 and TRBJ1-2 provide the parts outside the CDR3, is EPEVTQTPSHQVTQMGQEVILRCVPISNHLYFYWYRQILGQKVEFLVSFYNNEISEKSEIFDDQFSVERPDGSNFTLKIRSTKLEDSAMYFCASSEGQGSYGYTFGSGTRLTVV.

The rearrangement uses TRBV6-1 and TRBJ2-1. Germline CDR1 and CDR2: MNHNS and SASEGT. CDR3 length: 13 amino acids. CDR3 region: CASRVGANNEQFF.

The chain links TRBV7-8 to TRBJ2-2; TCRdb's D gene call, TRBD2, goes unchecked for lack of DNA. This CDR3 spans 19 amino acids. Looked up from germline, CDR1 is SGHVS and CDR2 is FQNEAQ. The CDR3 here is CASSFFPGTSGSNTGELFF.

CDR3 protein: CSARDFQANNEQFF. The rearrangement uses TRBV20-1 and TRBJ2-1. CDR3 length equals 14 residues. The germline CDR1 and CDR2 sequences are DFQATT and SNEGSKA (reference sequence).

The chain links TRBV12-3 or TRBV12-4 to TRBJ2-5; checking the TCRdb D call of TRBD2 is not possible without DNA. The CDR3 runs 15 residues. The CDR3 sequence is CASSWTSGRGETQYF.